This record covers a single TCR beta chain. Time point noted: baseline, week 1 (first vaccination visit). Treatment reported: pre-vaccination baseline after standard-of-care therapy. This CDR3 has 17 residues. CDR1 is KGHSH, CDR2 LQKENI, per germline. The V and J ends lost 4 bases and 2 bases respectively, with 15 bases between them. This sample is drawn from a study of a mutant IDH1 vaccine in newly diagnosed glioma. TCRdb's copy holds only in-frame clones and misses some; the assay was immunoSEQ multiplex PCR. The sample holds roughly 25,000 clones, roughly 90% seen once. This TCR was recovered from a man younger than 45 with glioma. The rearrangement joins TRBV18 to TRBJ2-6; perhaps TRBD2 as D (6 bases). The sample consisted of PBMCs, taken from a glioma patient treated with radiotherapy, temozolomide or both. The CDR3 coding sequence is TGTGCCAGCTCACTGGCTGGAGGGAAAGCTGGGGCCAACGTCCTGACTTTC. Amino acid sequence: CASSLAGGKAGANVLTF.